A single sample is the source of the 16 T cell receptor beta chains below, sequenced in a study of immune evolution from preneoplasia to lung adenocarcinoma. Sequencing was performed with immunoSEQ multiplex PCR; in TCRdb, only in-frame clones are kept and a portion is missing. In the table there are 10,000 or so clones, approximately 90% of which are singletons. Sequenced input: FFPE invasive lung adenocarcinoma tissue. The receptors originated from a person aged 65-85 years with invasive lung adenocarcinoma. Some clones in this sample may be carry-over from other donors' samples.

As DNA, the CDR3 is TGTGCCAGCAGCGGGGGGACAGTATCTTATGAAAAACTGTTTTTT. Protein: CASSGGTVSYEKLFF. The chain carries TRBV9 and TRBJ1-4; TRBD1 matches 7 bases. Per germline, CDR1 SGDLS and CDR2 YYNGEE. CDR3 size: 15 residues. The V segment lost 3 bases and the J segment 6 bases; nucleotides outside the gene matches: 8.

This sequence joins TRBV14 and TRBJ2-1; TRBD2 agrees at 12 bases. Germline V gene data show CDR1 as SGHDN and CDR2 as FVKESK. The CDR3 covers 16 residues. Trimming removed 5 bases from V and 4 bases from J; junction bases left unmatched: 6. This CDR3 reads CASSFRGTSGYNEQFF. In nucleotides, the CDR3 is TGTGCCAGCAGCTTTCGCGGGACTAGCGGGTACAATGAGCAGTTCTTC.

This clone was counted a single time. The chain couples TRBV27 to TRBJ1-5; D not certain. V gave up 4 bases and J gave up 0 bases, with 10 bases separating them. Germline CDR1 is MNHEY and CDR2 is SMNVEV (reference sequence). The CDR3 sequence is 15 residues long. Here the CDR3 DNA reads TGTGCCAGCAGTTCAGTGTTGGGTAGCAATCAGCCCCAGCATTTT. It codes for CASSSVLGSNQPQHF.

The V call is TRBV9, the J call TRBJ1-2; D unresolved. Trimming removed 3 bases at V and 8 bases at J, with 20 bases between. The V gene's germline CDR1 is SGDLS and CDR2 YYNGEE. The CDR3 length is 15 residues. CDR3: CASSATFLALGGYTF. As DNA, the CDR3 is TGTGCCAGCAGCGCCACCTTCTTGGCGTTGGGAGGCTACACCTTC.

The CDR3 DNA reads TGTGCCAGCAGCTTAGATGGGGCCCGGGGAGAGACCCAGTACTTC. Translated: CASSLDGARGETQYF. This chain joins TRBV7-3 and TRBJ2-5, with D possibly called TRBD1 or TRBD2 (5 bases each). The germline V gene encodes CDR1 SGHTA and CDR2 FQGTGA. V dropped 2 bases and J dropped 4 bases, with 14 bases sitting between them. The CDR3 sequence is 15 residues long.

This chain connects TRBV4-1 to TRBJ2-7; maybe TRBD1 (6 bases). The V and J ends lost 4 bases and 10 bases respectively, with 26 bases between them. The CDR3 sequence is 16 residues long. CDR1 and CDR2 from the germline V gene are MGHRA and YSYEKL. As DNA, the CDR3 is TGCGCCAGCAGCCCCCAATTAGGTCAGGGGTTGCGGAAACAGTACTTC. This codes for CASSPQLGQGLRKQYF.

The CDR3 spells CASSLDGRDGYTF. CDR3 nucleotide sequence: TGTGCCAGCAGTTTAGACGGTAGAGATGGCTACACCTTC. This chain joins TRBV28 and TRBJ1-2; D is unclear. Germline CDR1 and CDR2: MDHEN and SYDVKM. Deletions cut 2 bases from V and 6 bases from J, with 10 bases between. This CDR3 region has 13 residues.

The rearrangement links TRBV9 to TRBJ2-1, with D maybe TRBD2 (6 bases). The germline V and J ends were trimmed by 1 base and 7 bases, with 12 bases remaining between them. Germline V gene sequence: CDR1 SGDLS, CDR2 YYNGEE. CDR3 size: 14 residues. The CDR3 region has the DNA TGTGCCAGCAGCGTATCAGGAGGGCGGAATGAGCAGTTCTTC. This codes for CASSVSGGRNEQFF.

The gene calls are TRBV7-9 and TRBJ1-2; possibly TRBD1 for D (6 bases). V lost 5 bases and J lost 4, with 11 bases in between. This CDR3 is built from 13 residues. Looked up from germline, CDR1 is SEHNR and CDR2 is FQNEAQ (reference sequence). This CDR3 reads CASSLGQTYGYTF. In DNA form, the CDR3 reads TGTGCCAGCAGCCTAGGACAGACCTATGGCTACACCTTC.

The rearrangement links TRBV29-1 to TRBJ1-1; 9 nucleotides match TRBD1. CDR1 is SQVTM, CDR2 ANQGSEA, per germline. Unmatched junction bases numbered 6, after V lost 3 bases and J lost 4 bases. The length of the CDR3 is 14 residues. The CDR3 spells CSVDPDRGTTEAFF. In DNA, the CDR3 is TGCAGCGTTGACCCGGACAGGGGAACCACTGAAGCTTTCTTT.

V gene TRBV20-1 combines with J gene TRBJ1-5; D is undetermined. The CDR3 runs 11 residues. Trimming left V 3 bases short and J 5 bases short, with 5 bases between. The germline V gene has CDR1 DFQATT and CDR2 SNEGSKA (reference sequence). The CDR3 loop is CSASGDQPQHF. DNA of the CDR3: TGCAGTGCTAGCGGGGATCAGCCCCAGCATTTT.

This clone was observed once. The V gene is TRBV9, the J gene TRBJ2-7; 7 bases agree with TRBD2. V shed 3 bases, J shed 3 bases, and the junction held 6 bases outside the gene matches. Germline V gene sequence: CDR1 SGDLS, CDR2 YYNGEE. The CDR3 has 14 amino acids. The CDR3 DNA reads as TGTGCCAGCAGCGCAGGACTAGAGTTCTACGAGCAGTACTTC. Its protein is CASSAGLEFYEQYF.

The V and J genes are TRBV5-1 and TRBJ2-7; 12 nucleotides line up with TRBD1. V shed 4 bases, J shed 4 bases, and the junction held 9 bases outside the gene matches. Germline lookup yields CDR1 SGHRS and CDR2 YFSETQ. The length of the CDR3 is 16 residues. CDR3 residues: CASSPVGQGAGYEQYF. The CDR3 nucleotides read TGCGCCAGCAGCCCGGTGGGACAGGGGGCTGGTTACGAGCAGTACTTC.

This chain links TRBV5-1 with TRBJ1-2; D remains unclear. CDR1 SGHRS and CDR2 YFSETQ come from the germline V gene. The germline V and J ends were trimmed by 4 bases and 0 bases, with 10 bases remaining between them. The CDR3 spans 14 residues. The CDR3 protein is CASSPDPSNYGYTF. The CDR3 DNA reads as TGCGCCAGCAGCCCTGATCCCTCTAACTATGGCTACACCTTC.

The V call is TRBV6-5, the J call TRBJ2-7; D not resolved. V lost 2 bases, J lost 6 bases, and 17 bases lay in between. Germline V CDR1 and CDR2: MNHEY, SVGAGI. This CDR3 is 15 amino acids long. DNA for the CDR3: TGTGCCAGCAGTTACCTTGCCGCAGATCCTCGCGAGCAGTACTTC. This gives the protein CASSYLAADPREQYF.

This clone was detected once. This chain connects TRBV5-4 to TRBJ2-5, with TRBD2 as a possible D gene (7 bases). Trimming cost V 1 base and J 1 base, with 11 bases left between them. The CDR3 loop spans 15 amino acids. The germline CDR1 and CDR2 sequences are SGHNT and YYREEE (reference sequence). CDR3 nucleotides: TGTGCCAGCAGCTTGCGACGGGGGGCCCAAGAGACCCAGTACTTC. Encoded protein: CASSLRRGAQETQYF.